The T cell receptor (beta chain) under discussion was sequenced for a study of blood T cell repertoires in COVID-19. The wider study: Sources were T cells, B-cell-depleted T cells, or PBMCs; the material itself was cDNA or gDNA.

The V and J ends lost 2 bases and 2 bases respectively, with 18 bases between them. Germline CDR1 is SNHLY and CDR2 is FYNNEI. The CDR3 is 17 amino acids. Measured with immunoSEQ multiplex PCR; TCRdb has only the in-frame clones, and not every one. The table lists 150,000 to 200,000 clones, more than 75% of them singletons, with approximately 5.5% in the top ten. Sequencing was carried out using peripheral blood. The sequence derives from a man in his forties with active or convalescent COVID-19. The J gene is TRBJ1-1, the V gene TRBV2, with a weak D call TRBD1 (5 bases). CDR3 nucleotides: TGTGCCAGCAGTGAAAGGGTTGTGGCAGGGAAAAACACTGAAGCTTTCTTT. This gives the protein CASSERVVAGKNTEAFF.